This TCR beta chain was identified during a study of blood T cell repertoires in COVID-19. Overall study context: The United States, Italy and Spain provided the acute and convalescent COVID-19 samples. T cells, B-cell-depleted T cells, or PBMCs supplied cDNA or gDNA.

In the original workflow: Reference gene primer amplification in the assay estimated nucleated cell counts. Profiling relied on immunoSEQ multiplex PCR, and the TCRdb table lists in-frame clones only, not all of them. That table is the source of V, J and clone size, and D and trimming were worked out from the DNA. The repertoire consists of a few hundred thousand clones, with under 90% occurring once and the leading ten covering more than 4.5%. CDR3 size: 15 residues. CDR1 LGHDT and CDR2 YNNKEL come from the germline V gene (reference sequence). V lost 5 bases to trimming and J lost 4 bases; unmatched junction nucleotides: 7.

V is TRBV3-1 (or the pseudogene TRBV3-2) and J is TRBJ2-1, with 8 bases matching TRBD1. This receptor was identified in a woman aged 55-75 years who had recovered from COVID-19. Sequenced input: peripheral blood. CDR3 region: CASSDGQGGYNEQFF. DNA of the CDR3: TGTGCCAGCAGCGATGGACAGGGAGGATACAATGAGCAGTTCTTC.